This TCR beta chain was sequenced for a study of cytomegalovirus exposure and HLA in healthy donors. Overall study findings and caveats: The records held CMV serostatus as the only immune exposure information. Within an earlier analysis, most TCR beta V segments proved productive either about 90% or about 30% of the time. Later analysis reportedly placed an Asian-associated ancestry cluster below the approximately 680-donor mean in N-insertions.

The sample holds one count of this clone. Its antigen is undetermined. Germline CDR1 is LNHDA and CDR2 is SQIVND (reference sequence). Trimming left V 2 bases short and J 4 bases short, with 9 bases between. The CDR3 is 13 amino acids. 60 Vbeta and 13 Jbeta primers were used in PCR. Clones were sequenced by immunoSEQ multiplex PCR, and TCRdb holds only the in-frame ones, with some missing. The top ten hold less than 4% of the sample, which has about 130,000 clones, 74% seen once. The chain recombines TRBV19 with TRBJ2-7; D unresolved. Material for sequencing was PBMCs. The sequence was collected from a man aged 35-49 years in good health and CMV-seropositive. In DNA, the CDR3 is TGTGCCAGTAGTATATCCAAAAATTACGAGCAGTACTTC. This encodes CASSISKNYEQYF. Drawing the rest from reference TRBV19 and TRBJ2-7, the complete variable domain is DGGITQSPKYLFRKEGQNVTLSCEQNLNHDAMYWYRQDPGQGLRLIYYSQIVNDFQKGDIAEGYSVSREKKESFPLTVTSAQKNPTAFYLCASSISKNYEQYFGPGTRLTVT.